Listed here are 29 T cell receptor beta chains from one sample, sequenced in a study of T cell responses to AZD1222 COVID-19 vaccine. Method: immunoSEQ multiplex PCR; TCRdb's copy keeps in-frame clones and lacks some. The sample contains approximately 200,000 clones, more than 85% of which appear only once. Here the sequenced sample was peripheral blood, taken 28 days after the second AZD1222 dose. Receptors were obtained from an adult who received the AZD1222 COVID-19 vaccine.

The rearrangement uses TRBV7-3 and TRBJ2-7; no clear D. CDR1 and CDR2 from the germline V gene are SGHTA and FQGTGA. The CDR3 spans 13 residues. Between the trimmed V and J ends, which lost 5 bases and 6 bases, there was a span of 14 bases. The CDR3 DNA sequence: TGTGCCAGCAGCCAGGATGGAGTTGGCGAGCAGTACTTC. Its translation: CASSQDGVGEQYF.

CDR3 bases: TGTGCCAGCAGCTTACGGGGGAGATCCTCCTACAATGAGCAGTTCTTC. It specifies CASSLRGRSSYNEQFF. This rearrangement joins TRBV7-3 to TRBJ2-1; D might be TRBD2 (6 bases). Germline lookup yields CDR1 SGHTA and CDR2 FQGTGA. The CDR3 totals 16 residues. Between the trimmed V and J ends, which lost 2 bases and 0 bases, there was a span of 11 bases. Based on the CDR3 plus reference TRBV7-3 and TRBJ2-1, the full variable domain is GAGVSQTPSNKVTEKGKYVELRCDPISGHTALYWYRQSLGQGPEFLIYFQGTGAADDSGLPNDRFFAVRPEGSVSTLKIQRTERGDSAVYLCASSLRGRSSYNEQFFGPGTRLTVL.

The gene calls are TRBV5-4 and TRBJ1-1, with D maybe TRBD1 (5 bases). V shed 4 bases and J shed 4 bases, with 11 bases lying between them. The CDR3 totals 13 residues. Germline V lookup: CDR1 SGHNT, CDR2 YYREEE (reference sequence). In nucleotides, the CDR3 is TGTGCCAGCAGCCCCGCGACAGCCACTGAAGCTTTCTTT. This sequence encodes CASSPATATEAFF.

The chain is built from TRBV5-5 and TRBJ2-1; maybe TRBD2 (5 bases). The V and J ends lost 1 base and 4 bases respectively, with 12 bases between them. This CDR3 has 15 residues. From germline, CDR1 is SGHKS and CDR2 YYEKEE (reference sequence). CDR3 residues: CASSLTSGGYNEQFF. The CDR3 DNA sequence: TGTGCCAGCAGCTTGACGAGCGGCGGGTACAATGAGCAGTTCTTC.

The chain recombines TRBV4-1 with TRBJ2-7; 8 nucleotides match TRBD2. V shed 1 base and J 5 bases; nucleotides not matched to a gene: 4. This CDR3 contains 14 residues. Germline V CDR1 and CDR2: MGHRA, YSYEKL. CDR3 coding DNA: TGCGCCAGCAGCCAAGGGGTCGGGGGGGACGAGCAGTACTTC. This encodes CASSQGVGGDEQYF.

This clone was recorded a few times. The genes are TRBV30 and TRBJ1-6; no definite D call. The CDR3 extends over 13 amino acids. The V end was cut by 4 bases, the J end by 10 bases, with 14 bases between. Germline V gene data show CDR1 as GTSNPN and CDR2 as SVGIG (reference sequence). The chain's CDR3 is CAWKDAEGSPLHF. The CDR3 DNA reads as TGTGCCTGGAAAGACGCGGAAGGGTCACCCCTCCACTTT.

J is TRBJ2-2 and V is TRBV14, with unresolved D. CDR3 length equals 15 residues. Trimming cost V 0 bases and J 1 base, with 6 bases left between them. CDR1 SGHDN and CDR2 FVKESK come from the germline V gene. The CDR3 is CASSQDVRNTGELFF. For the CDR3, the DNA is TGTGCCAGCAGCCAAGATGTCAGGAACACCGGGGAGCTGTTTTTT.

The count of this clone is one. V usage is TRBV30 and J usage is TRBJ1-1; D unclear. V lost 2 bases and J lost 2, with 18 bases in between. Germline loops: CDR1 GTSNPN, CDR2 SVGIG (reference sequence). The CDR3 length is 16 residues. The CDR3 DNA sequence: TGTGCCTGGAGTCTACCGACGTTATACAGCAACACTGAAGCTTTCTTT. Its translation: CAWSLPTLYSNTEAFF.

The chain combines TRBV10-1 with TRBJ1-2; D unresolved. This CDR3 contains 13 residues. The V end lost 2 bases, the J end lost 0 bases, and 4 bases lay between the germline ends. The germline V gene has CDR1 WNHNN and CDR2 SYGVQD (reference sequence). The CDR3 DNA follows: TGCGCCAGCAGTGAGGGAGCTAACTATGGCTACACCTTC. This encodes CASSEGANYGYTF.

The genes are TRBV15 and TRBJ1-1, with 9 bases lining up with TRBD1. This CDR3 is 14 amino acids long. CDR1 is LNHNV and CDR2 is YYDKDF in the germline V gene (reference sequence). V trimming: 4 bases; J trimming: 7 bases; junction bases outside the gene matches: 7. CDR3 nucleotides: TGTGCCACCAGCACGACAGGGGGTATTGATGAAGCTTTCTTT. As protein: CATSTTGGIDEAFF.

The rearrangement links TRBV2 to TRBJ2-1, with TRBD2 identical over 11 bases. This CDR3 has 11 residues. The trim removed 8 bases at V and 12 bases at J, leaving 3 bases unmatched. Germline V gene data show CDR1 as SNHLY and CDR2 as FYNNEI. CDR3 loop: CASLAGGLQFF. The CDR3 nucleotides read TGTGCCAGCTTAGCGGGAGGGCTGCAGTTCTTC.

This chain connects TRBV6-2 or TRBV6-3 to TRBJ1-6, with D unclear. V gave up 0 bases and J gave up 7 bases, with 10 bases separating them. The CDR3 extends over 15 amino acids. Germline V gives CDR1 MNHEY, CDR2 SVGEGT. The CDR3, as DNA: TGTGCCAGCAGTTACTCGATTGCGCCGAATTCACCCCTCCACTTT. This encodes CASSYSIAPNSPLHF.

The V call is TRBV28, the J call TRBJ1-2; D remains ambiguous. CDR1 is MDHEN and CDR2 is SYDVKM in the germline V gene. The CDR3 length is 12 residues. Trimming stripped 5 bases from V and 5 bases from J, with 9 bases between. The CDR3 coding sequence is TGTGCCAGCAGTGAGAGGGAATATGGCTACACCTTC. It specifies CASSEREYGYTF.

V gene TRBV20-1 combines with J gene TRBJ2-6; the D is unclear. V lost 7 bases to trimming and J lost 2 bases, with 3 bases between them. Germline assignment: CDR1 DFQATT and CDR2 SNEGSKA (reference sequence). The CDR3 extends over 11 amino acids. The chain's CDR3 is CSVPGANVLTF. CDR3 in DNA: TGCAGTGTCCCTGGGGCCAACGTCCTGACTTTC.

This chain joins TRBV7-6 and TRBJ1-3; 9 nucleotides line up with TRBD1. Germline CDR1 and CDR2: SGHVS and FNYEAQ. Losses at the gene ends were 4 bases for V and 2 bases for J; bases not matched to a gene: 3. The CDR3 length is 15 residues. CDR3 amino acids: CASSSGQGPGNTIYF. DNA for the CDR3: TGTGCCAGCAGCTCGGGACAGGGTCCTGGAAACACCATATATTTT.

CDR3 region: CASRASGSTFGEAFF. DNA for the CDR3: TGTGCCAGCAGGGCTTCGGGGTCTACGTTTGGTGAAGCTTTCTTT. The V and J genes are TRBV2 and TRBJ1-1; D gene ambiguous. CDR3 length: 15 residues. Germline V gene lookup returns CDR1 SNHLY and CDR2 FYNNEI. Trimming removed 6 bases at V and 7 bases at J, with 21 bases between.

J is TRBJ2-5 and V is TRBV5-1, with D possibly being TRBD1 (6 bases). This CDR3 comprises 16 residues. From germline, CDR1 is SGHRS and CDR2 YFSETQ. Trimming cost V 1 base and J 1 base, with 14 bases left between them. The CDR3 is CASSLLAGAAQETQYF. The CDR3 nucleotides read TGCGCCAGCAGCTTGCTTGCAGGGGCCGCCCAAGAGACCCAGTACTTC.

This clone was picked up a small number of times. The chain carries TRBV5-1 and TRBJ2-3; tentatively, D is TRBD1 or TRBD2 (5 bases each). The germline V gene has CDR1 SGHRS and CDR2 YFSETQ. This CDR3 is built from 14 residues. V lost 4 bases to trimming and J lost 0 bases, with 9 bases between them. The CDR3 DNA follows: TGCGCCAGCAGCAGGGGCGGGAGCACAGATACGCAGTATTTT. Translated, it gives CASSRGGSTDTQYF. The variable domain in full, completed from reference TRBV5-1 and TRBJ2-3, reads KAGVTQTPRYLIKTRGQQVTLSCSPISGHRSVSWYQQTPGQGLQFLFEYFSETQRNKGNFPGRFSGRQFSNSRSEMNVSTLELGDSALYLCASSRGGSTDTQYFGPGTRLTVL.

V gene TRBV4-1 combines with J gene TRBJ2-7, with 8 positions matching TRBD2. CDR1 is MGHRA, CDR2 YSYEKL, per germline. J was trimmed by 1 base and V by 7 bases; bases with no gene match: 9. There are 15 residues in the CDR3. The CDR3 loop reads CASTPGAGVSYEQYF. CDR3 DNA: TGCGCCAGCACCCCGGGAGCGGGAGTATCCTACGAGCAGTACTTC.

CDR3 nucleotides: TGTGCCAGCAGCTTAGTCGGGACAGGGAACACTGAAGCTTTCTTT. The encoded protein is CASSLVGTGNTEAFF. V gene TRBV7-2 combines with J gene TRBJ1-1; 8 nucleotides agree with TRBD1. The CDR3 totals 15 residues. Germline assignment: CDR1 SGHTA and CDR2 FQGNSA. V lost 1 base and J lost 1; bases outside the gene matches: 2.

This rearrangement joins TRBV4-2 to TRBJ2-5, with TRBD2 identical over 9 bases. Unmatched junction bases numbered 9, after V lost 0 bases and J lost 7 bases. This CDR3 region has 16 residues. The germline gives CDR1 LGHNA, CDR2 YNFKEQ. The CDR3 bases are TGTGCCAGCAGCCAAGACCCGATAGCGGGAGCTGTGACCCAGTACTTC. It yields the protein CASSQDPIAGAVTQYF.

V usage is TRBV30 and J usage is TRBJ2-3; D not certain. Trimming removed 3 bases at V and 2 bases at J, with 3 bases between. Germline assignment: CDR1 GTSNPN and CDR2 SVGIG (reference sequence). This CDR3 comprises 11 residues. CDR3 sequence (DNA): TGTGCCTGGAGAGACACAGATACGCAGTATTTT. It yields the protein CAWRDTDTQYF. Full variable domain (missing parts from reference TRBV30 and TRBJ2-3): SQTIHQWPATLVQPVGSPLSLECTVEGTSNPNLYWYRQAAGRGLQLLFYSVGIGQISSEVPQNLSASRPQDRQFILSSKKLLLSDSGFYLCAWRDTDTQYFGPGTRLTVL.

The chain combines TRBV7-9 with TRBJ1-1; unclear D gene. Germline V lookup: CDR1 SEHNR, CDR2 FQNEAQ (reference sequence). This CDR3 comprises 13 residues. V lost 5 bases and J 10 bases, leaving 17 bases between the germline ends. As DNA, the CDR3 is TGTGCCAGCAGCCATAATGAGCGAGGGCGAGCTTTCTTT. It encodes CASSHNERGRAFF.

The rearrangement links TRBV5-1 to TRBJ2-3; no firm D call. This CDR3 spans 14 amino acids. Germline CDR1 SGHRS, CDR2 YFSETQ. V lost 2 bases and J lost 2, with 9 bases in between. CDR3 nucleotides: TGCGCCAGCAGCTTACCTATAACCACAGATACGCAGTATTTT. Encoded protein: CASSLPITTDTQYF.

V and J are TRBV5-4 and TRBJ1-2; D is uncertain. Germline loops: CDR1 SGHNT, CDR2 YYREEE (reference sequence). V was shortened by 0 bases and J by 2 bases, with 11 bases between the two germline ends. This CDR3 has 15 residues. CDR3 bases: TGTGCCAGCAGCTTGGGGACTTCTGTAAACTATGGCTACACCTTC. It yields the protein CASSLGTSVNYGYTF.

This sequence joins TRBV9 and TRBJ2-1; TRBD1 is a possible D gene (6 bases). The CDR3 length is 14 residues. Germline V gene sequence: CDR1 SGDLS, CDR2 YYNGEE. The germline V and J ends were trimmed by 0 bases and 5 bases, with 9 bases remaining between them. CDR3 region: CASSVEGDNNEQFF. In DNA, the CDR3 is TGTGCCAGCAGCGTAGAAGGGGACAACAATGAGCAGTTCTTC. Full variable domain (missing parts from reference TRBV9 and TRBJ2-1): DSGVTQTPKHLITATGQRVTLRCSPRSGDLSVYWYQQSLDQGLQFLIQYYNGEERAKGNILERFSAQQFPDLHSELNLSSLELGDSALYFCASSVEGDNNEQFFGPGTRLTVL.

The rearrangement uses TRBV6-4 and TRBJ1-2; D remains unclear. Per the germline V gene, CDR1 is MRHNA and CDR2 is SNTAGT. Trimming took 0 bases from V and 5 from J, leaving 7 bases between them. There are 13 residues in the CDR3. CDR3 DNA: TGTGCCAGCAGTGACTCCGGCGGGTATGGCTACACCTTC. It translates to CASSDSGGYGYTF.

The J gene is TRBJ1-2, the V gene TRBV5-1, with TRBD1 identical over 7 bases. From germline, CDR1 is SGHRS and CDR2 YFSETQ. The CDR3 is made up of 15 amino acids. The V segment lost 3 bases and the J segment 7 bases; nucleotides outside the gene matches: 12. The CDR3 loop is CASSSDPTGVGGYTF. CDR3 in DNA: TGCGCCAGCAGCTCAGACCCTACAGGGGTTGGTGGCTACACCTTC.

V usage is TRBV18 and J usage is TRBJ2-4, with D perhaps TRBD2 (5 bases). This CDR3 contains 12 residues. V shed 2 bases and J shed 9 bases, with 8 bases lying between them. CDR1 is KGHSH and CDR2 is LQKENI in the germline V gene. As DNA, the CDR3 is TGTGCCAGCTCACCATCGGGGAGCATTCAGTACTTC. Translation gives CASSPSGSIQYF.